This T cell receptor beta chain was sequenced during a study of blood T cells in healthy people across ages (dated by TCRdb to 2013 to 2016). Looking at the study overall: In model experiments, template switching captured about one uniquely barcoded TCR beta cDNA molecule for every two T cells. Donors were grouped into four age groups: young (average 16 years), middle-aged (about 40), aged (about 59) and long-lived (approximately 81). Age-related changes in TCR beta repertoire diversity were measured in the study by deep sequencing normalized with unique cDNA molecular identifiers. The study analyzed two additional independent replicas of 1 million unique cDNA reads from the same blood draw for two donors, one aged 18 to 29 and one aged 80 or older.

The method behind the library was 5' RACE. Sequencing took place on an Illumina HiSeq 2500. The second PCR ran for about 6 to 11 cycles and used a J-beta primer mix along with a sample-barcoded 5' primer. Each TCR beta cDNA molecule received a unique molecular identifier from a template-switch 5' adaptor carrying 12 random nucleotides. At least 2.5 million CDR3-containing paired-end reads were obtained from each sample. All of the RNA was converted into first-strand cDNA using the Mint cDNA synthesis kit, with a TRBC-specific oligonucleotide serving as the primer. Following uracil-DNA glycosylase treatment, a first 18-cycle PCR with universal primers M1SS and BC2_uni_R was performed on all cDNA. As for the authors' bioinformatics: Each sample was normalized by randomly selecting 1 million high-quality reads, each carrying a distinct molecular identifier. Instead of being binned into consensus sequences, reads with shared molecular identifiers were discarded. MiTCR, run with a Q25 quality threshold and the strictest error-elimination algorithm, handled CDR3 identification, clonotype clustering and error correction. A nonparametric unseen species model with Euler transformation was used to estimate lower-bound total TCR beta diversity. The public reads were run again by TCRdb, first through fastp at Q25 and then through MiXCR, and only productive beta chains were kept. Under each unique CDR3 protein, matching rows form one entry showing the most common genes and DNA. The V and J calls were determined by TCRdb, not by the authors. This sample comprises a few hundred thousand distinct CDR3 sequences, roughly a quarter of them detected only once. Approximately 4% of the sample is taken by the ten largest.

The paper's findings and limits, for the study overall: Estimates of total diversity based on one million sequenced T cells were considered lower bounds and underestimates. Bulk unsorted PBMC profiling prevented conclusive comparison of naive and antigen-experienced compartments. The CMV infection status of donors was not known, potentially confounding age-related changes in expanded clonotypes. As age increased, observed TCR beta diversity per million T cells dropped in a roughly linear way, and a significant reduction was already evident by age around 41. The long-lived group showed more naive CD4+ T cells, fewer expanded clones and increased TCR diversity than the aged group, suggesting age selection. The percentage of naive T cells measured by flow cytometry correlated strongly with observed TCR beta diversity.

The donors were roughly 39 Caucasian individuals from Russia, aged roughly 6 to 100 years, who were systemically healthy. Approximately 9.3 milliliters of peripheral blood were drawn from each donor into EDTA-treated Vacutainer tubes. Ficoll-Paque density-gradient centrifugation was used to isolate PBMCs, with at least 6.5 million per sample. Total RNA, at least 6 micrograms per sample, was extracted from PBMCs with Trizol reagent. For every donor, flow cytometry on a PBMC aliquot measured the percentage of naive CD45RAhigh/CD27high T cells. Points on this clonotype: The antigen it binds to is not known. Base quality data are lacking; no much larger clone is found one base away.

The CDR1 and CDR2 encoded by the germline V gene (reference sequence) are SEHNR and FQNEAQ. Inclusive of the bounding cysteine and phenylalanine, the CDR3 is 15 residues long. Only the CDR3 DNA stays, 45 bases, in frame from base 1. V and J are trimmed by 4 bases and 0 bases, and the gene matches miss 5 bases of the junction. The sample was also linked to a second study, of T cells of mothers and their children. According to the second study: Nine systemically healthy Caucasian individuals, comprising three mothers and their six children, were included as donors. cDNA synthesis used all of the extracted RNA, with approximately 1.6 ug of RNA in each 15 ul reaction. In the second PCR, the M1S primer added sample barcodes and 2-4 random nucleotides. More than 9 million TCR beta CDR3 reads were obtained from each mother, and roughly 3 million reads were obtained from each child. Thymic selection shapes the output of TCR recombination in a similar way in related and unrelated pairs, and inherited differences have a minor effect. Normalized repertoire overlap was always found to be slightly, but never significantly, higher in related mother-child pairs than in unrelated mother-child pairs. Persistent microchimeric T cell clones were not detected, at a sensitivity of about 100 clones per million clonotypes. In the study, deep NGS was used to compare the TCR beta repertoires of mothers and children, and features distinguishing related mother-child pairs from unrelated individuals were sought. On average, the children were 11 +/- 4 years old, while the mothers were roughly 36 +/- 4 years old. After adapter ligation with NEBNext reagents, the libraries were sequenced on Illumina HiSeq 2000 with 100+100 nt paired-end reads. To prevent cross-contamination, the mother and child libraries were prepared a month apart and were sequenced in separate runs. For each donor, somewhere between roughly 500,000 and 2,300,000 distinct TCR beta clonotypes were identified. Naive TCR beta clonotypes were estimated from low-frequency clonotypes matched to each donor's FACS-determined naive share, without sorting.

The sequence links TRBV7-9 to TRBJ1-1; a stretch of 7 junction bases matches TRBD1. This receptor was taken from a boy aged 2 to 9 in good health. The sequenced sample was blood. The DNA sequence follows: TGTGCCAGCAGCTCGGGGACAGAGATGAACACTGAAGCTTTCTTT. It codes for CASSSGTEMNTEAFF.